This T cell receptor (beta chain) was recovered during a study of shared clonotypes between healthy human individuals. Broader study findings: Memory subsets had estimated richness that was generally smaller than that of naive subsets.

A word on this clone: No antigen is known for it.

The data were produced by immunoSEQ multiplex PCR, yet TCRdb's version contains in-frame clones alone and is incomplete. The data contain 2,500,000 or so clones, around nine tenths of them singletons. The CDR3 totals 17 residues. Germline values: CDR1 SEHNR, CDR2 FQNEAQ (reference sequence). The receptor was derived from a man aged 18 to 30 in good health. The V gene is TRBV7-9, the J gene TRBJ2-5; the match to TRBD1 covers 7 bases. The J call may be wrong; the DNA end is better matched by TRBJ2-7. Sequences were obtained from naive CD4+ T cells sorted from blood. Indicated subset: CD45RA+ positively selected. CDR3 nucleotide sequence: TGTGCCAGCAGCTTAGGCCTTGAGACAGGGAGCTCCTACGAGCAGTACTTC. Translation: CASSLGLETGSSYEQYF.